This TCR beta chain is drawn from a study of CD8+ T cells in alopecia areata. The wider study: Administration of oral tofacitinib to treated patients was at 5 to 10 mg twice daily.

Once RNA had been extracted, it was reverse transcribed into cDNA to act as the sequencing template. The assay was immunoSEQ multiplex PCR, and TCRdb's table has in-frame clones only and misses some. Of around 160,000 clones listed, approximately 45% are singletons. The germline gives CDR1 GTSNPN, CDR2 SVGIG (reference sequence). Trimming pared 4 bases from V and 4 bases from J, leaving 10 bases between. The CDR3 consists of 13 residues. Researchers took lesional scalp punch biopsies and peripheral blood from people who were alopecia areata patients. Sample: CD4+ T cells sorted from blood. The clonotype was recovered from a human donor with alopecia areata. This rearrangement joins TRBV30 to TRBJ2-2; a possible D gene is TRBD1 (5 bases). The DNA of the CDR3 is TGTGCCTGGAACCCTGGGGCCACCGGGGAGCTGTTTTTT. It is translated as CAWNPGATGELFF.